Described below is a single T cell receptor beta chain sequence and its context. The CDR3 sequence is 15 residues long. Per the germline V gene, CDR1 is MNHEY and CDR2 is SMNVEV (reference sequence). Trimming cost V 4 bases and J 3 bases; bases outside gene matches: 6. Clinical history reported by participants formed the basis on which cohorts were assigned. Assay used: immunoSEQ multiplex PCR; TCRdb lists only in-frame clones, some missing. The sample records about 140,000 clones, about 84% being singletons. These data are taken from a study of blood T cell repertoires in COVID-19. The chain joins TRBV27 to TRBJ2-7; 10 bases align to TRBD2. The sample comprised PBMCs or T cells enriched from blood (not recorded which). This TCR was recovered from a young woman who had been exposed to COVID-19. In nucleotides, the CDR3 is TGTGCCAGCAGTTCCGGACTAGCGGAGCTCTACGAGCAGTACTTC. Residues: CASSSGLAELYEQYF.